The clone carrying this T cell receptor (beta chain) was counted a few times. Antigen: not known. Via MiXCR, TCRdb re-called the 5' RACE reads, giving one row per CDR3 protein. The sample contains about 120,000 distinct CDR3 sequences, around 7.2% of which appear only once. The entry originates in a study of T cells after yellow fever vaccination. Study-level findings and limits: When the response was secondary, it was weaker but reached its peak faster, day 5 versus 15. Few clonotypes appeared in both CD4 and CD8 compartments. Reappearing after the booster were most of the clones from primary vaccination (roughly 96% CD4, 85% to 90% CD8).

The V end was cut by 4 bases, the J end by 8 bases, with 10 bases between. The CDR3 loop spans 12 amino acids. Germline V gene sequence: CDR1 SGHTA, CDR2 FQGNSA. The sample was CD4+ T cells sorted from PBMCs, taken roughly 47 days after the first yellow fever vaccination. The gene calls are TRBV7-2 and TRBJ2-3; TRBD2 is a possible D gene (5 bases). The origin of this receptor is a man in his late teens or twenties who received the YFV17D yellow fever vaccine. Written as DNA, the CDR3 is TGTGCCAGCAGCTCTCGGGGTGTTACGCAGTATTTT. Translated: CASSSRGVTQYF.